This T cell receptor beta chain was identified during a study of T cell responses to AZD1222 COVID-19 vaccine (dated by TCRdb to 2020 to 2023). For the wider study: TCR sequencing was performed for about 250 trial participants, of whom roughly 200 were given two doses of AZD1222 and around 25 were given two doses of MenACWY control vaccine. Trial participants were enrolled into age subgroups of 18-55, 56-69 and 70-plus years, which contained around 140, 26 and 57 TCR-sequenced participants, respectively. The paper as a whole reports these results and caveats: In the small 56-69-year group, the increase in depth fell short of significance, most likely because of low power. A significant rise in spike-specific TCR breadth and depth was observed after two AZD1222 doses relative to day 0 and relative to MenACWY recipients. Only a handful of AZD1222 recipients were SARS-CoV-2 seropositive at baseline, limiting conclusions about previously exposed vaccinees. The whole spike protein was spanned by vaccine-associated CD4 TCRs, and dominant responses were seen in regions 160-218 and 743-854. Participants were mostly white British and included more females than males, and it was suggested by the authors that clonal diversity may have been underestimated. Nearly half of unique spike-specific TCRs reportedly recognized epitopes outside regions mutated in the B.1.351 and B.1.1.7 variants. Because no day 14 peak-response samples were available, the repertoires could be characterized only after the peak T cell response.

The time point label for this specimen denotes: about 28 days (+/-7) after the second vaccine dose. Because spike-specific TCR depth and breadth did not differ between the two schedules, AZD1222 recipients who got a second dose at roughly 4 weeks were pooled with those who got a second dose at roughly 12 weeks. Vaccinee samples came from UK trials COV001 and COV002, including a single-blind randomized controlled phase 2/3 trial of AZD1222 (ChAdOx1 nCoV-19) in healthy adults. For TCRbeta chain sequencing, PBMC samples from trial participants were taken at day 0 and at day 28 after the second dose. A note on this clone: It lacks a known antigen. Base qualities are not at hand, and no much larger clone is one base apart.

The CDR3 regions of human TCRbeta chains were analyzed by immunosequencing. As for the original processing: Repertoire TCRs were checked for matches against a reference library of SARS-CoV-2-specific TCRs that had been generated using the MIRA antigen-specificity platform. Breadth meant the fraction of unique TCRs that were SARS-CoV-2-associated, whereas depth meant the fraction of total T cells that were SARS-CoV-2-associated. Using the MIRA data, each spike-specific TCR was assigned both to the spike region to which the TCR was reactive and to a CD4 or CD8 class. Log10-transformed breadth and depth values were compared by one-way ANOVA with Sidak's multiple comparisons tests. TCRdb mirrors the immuneACCESS table, restricted to in-frame sequences. Some clones are absent from its copies; in checked studies, under half trace to an unresolved V gene, and the reason for the others is unknown. V and J calls and clone size come straight from that table; D and trimming were deduced from the DNA. This sample gives 150,000 to 200,000 clones in total; roughly 92% of them show up just once. Together, the top ten hold roughly 5.5% of the sample.

Taken from cysteine to phenylalanine, the CDR3 has 15 residues. This entry keeps only the CDR3 DNA: 45 bases, framed from base 1. Trimming accounts for 4 bases at V and 0 bases at J, while the number of junction bases matched to no gene is 8. From a lookup of the germline V gene, CDR1 and CDR2 are SQVTM and ANQGSEA. This chain is built from TRBV29-1 and TRBJ1-1; 7 central nucleotides agree with TRBD1. The clonotype was recovered from an adult who received the AZD1222 COVID-19 vaccine. Specimen: peripheral blood, collected 28 days after the second AZD1222 dose. The CDR3 protein sequence reads: CSVVGTGALNTEAFF. The DNA sequence reads TGCAGCGTTGTGGGAACAGGGGCATTGAACACTGAAGCTTTCTTT.